The T cell receptor beta chain under discussion was sequenced for a study of T cells in narcolepsy. CDR3 size: 13 residues. CDR1 SEHNR and CDR2 FQNEAQ come from the germline V gene (reference sequence). V shed 0 bases and J shed 7 bases, with 9 bases lying between them. Assay: immunoSEQ multiplex PCR; the TCRdb copy retains only in-frame clones and omits some. This sample yields around 30,000 clones, of which 70% to 85% are seen a single time; roughly 2.1% belongs to the top ten. The sequencing sample was made of memory (CD45RA-) CD4+ T cells from blood. This receptor was obtained from a human donor in good health. J is TRBJ1-2 and V is TRBV7-9, with D unresolved. The CDR3 DNA reads TGTGCCAGCAGCTTAGCAGGGTTTACTGGCTACACCTTC. Amino acid sequence: CASSLAGFTGYTF.